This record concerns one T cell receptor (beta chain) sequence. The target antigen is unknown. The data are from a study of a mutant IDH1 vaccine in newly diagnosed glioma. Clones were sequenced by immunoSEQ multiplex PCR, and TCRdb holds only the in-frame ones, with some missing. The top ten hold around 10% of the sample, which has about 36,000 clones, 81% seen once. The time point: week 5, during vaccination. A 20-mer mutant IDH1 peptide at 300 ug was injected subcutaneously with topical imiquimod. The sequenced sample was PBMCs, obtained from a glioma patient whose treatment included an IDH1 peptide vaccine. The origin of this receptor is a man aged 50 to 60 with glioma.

This CDR3 is CASSLAPPEGGNTIYF. The DNA of the CDR3 is TGTGCCAGCAGCTTAGCTCCCCCCGAGGGTGGAAACACCATATATTTT. J is TRBJ1-3 and V is TRBV7-6; D gene ambiguous. The CDR3 is 16 residues long. The germline V gene encodes CDR1 SGHVS and CDR2 FNYEAQ. Trimming took 0 bases from V and 3 from J, leaving 12 bases between them.